Below, 2 T cell receptor beta chains from the same sample are listed, as sequenced in a study of blood T cells in healthy people across ages. The second PCR ran roughly 6 to 11 cycles with a sample-barcoded 5' primer and J-beta primers. MiXCR, run by TCRdb on the 5' RACE reads, gives a single entry per CDR3 protein. Of just over 1 million distinct CDR3 sequences detected, around 45% appear once; the ten largest clones hold about 20%. Sequenced sample: blood. Receptor source: an older woman in good health.

The chain recombines TRBV12-3 or TRBV12-4 with TRBJ2-1; TRBD2 aligns across 9 bases. V dropped 7 bases and J dropped 5; count of bases not matched to a gene: 6. This CDR3 spans 14 amino acids. Here the CDR3 DNA reads TGTGCCAGCAACGGCGGGGGGGCGAACAATGAGCAGTTCTTC. It specifies CASNGGGANNEQFF.

The V gene is TRBV15, the J gene TRBJ1-5; TRBD1 is a possible D gene (5 bases). In germline, CDR1 is LNHNV, CDR2 YYDKDF (reference sequence). This CDR3 comprises 15 residues. Trimming cost V 5 bases and J 7 bases, with 18 bases left between them. The CDR3 region is CATSALTQGGQPQHF. The CDR3 bases are TGTGCCACCAGCGCCCTGACGCAGGGTGGACAGCCCCAGCATTTT. Variable domain in full (rest from reference TRBV15 and TRBJ1-5): DAMVIQNPRYQVTQFGKPVTLSCSQTLNHNVMYWYQQKSSQAPKLLFHYYDKDFNNEADTPDNFQSRRPNTSFCFLDIRSPGLGDTAMYLCATSALTQGGQPQHFGDGTRLSIL.